These T cell receptor beta chains were read from a single sample in a study of vaccination and CD4 T cells after COVID-19. Antigens of these TCRs are unknown. One entry per CDR3 protein results from TCRdb running MiXCR on the PCR reads. The sample lists several thousand distinct CDR3 sequences; over 40% were seen once. Sample: CD4+ T cells from blood, cultured in vitro. These receptors were taken from a human donor in good health. The CDR3 runs from the conserved cysteine through the conserved F or W. The D gene is left open where the match is weak. Some rows have no size entry. The others give once, few or many, or a class for an expanded clone.

>few|TRBV5-4|TRBJ2-4|TRBD1|14
CASSVGQGGDIQYF
TGTGCCAGCAGCGTGGGACAGGGAGGGGACATTCAGTACTTC
>-|TRBV11-2|TRBJ2-7|-|11
CASSPGFEQYF
TGTGCCAGCAGCCCCGGGTTCGAGCAGTACTTC
>-|TRBV18|TRBJ2-5|TRBD2|13
CASSRGLAETQYF
TGTGCCAGCTCACGCGGACTAGCGGAGACCCAGTACTTC
>few|TRBV7-2|TRBJ2-5|TRBD1|15
CASSLDNRGQETQYF
TGTGCCAGCAGCCTGGACAACAGGGGGCAAGAGACCCAGTACTTC
>few|TRBV20-1|TRBJ2-5|TRBD2|16
CSASPGTSGVAETQYF
TGCAGTGCTAGCCCCGGGACTAGCGGGGTTGCAGAGACCCAGTACTTC
>-|TRBV7-2|TRBJ2-5|-|12
CASSLRAETQYF
TGTGCCAGCAGCTTACGGGCGGAGACCCAGTACTTC
>-|TRBV19|TRBJ2-4|-|13
CASSIGGPNIQYF
TGTGCCAGTAGTATAGGAGGTCCAAACATTCAGTACTTC
>-|TRBV7-2|TRBJ2-3|TRBD2|16
CASSLALAGRTDTQYF
TGTGCCAGCAGCTTAGCACTAGCGGGGCGGACAGATACGCAGTATTTT
>-|TRBV5-1|TRBJ1-1|TRBD1|14
CASRPGTGNTEAFF
TGCGCCAGCAGGCCAGGGACAGGTAACACTGAAGCTTTCTTT
>-|TRBV6-2/TRBV6-3|TRBJ2-7|-|14
CASSYGPSPYEQYF
TGTGCCAGCAGTTACGGCCCCAGCCCCTACGAGCAGTACTTC
>-|TRBV7-2|TRBJ2-3|-|14
CASSLRLYTDTQYF
TGTGCCAGCAGCCTCCGACTGTACACAGATACGCAGTATTTT
>-|TRBV6-5|TRBJ2-3|TRBD2|17
CASSYSNVLASTDTQYF
TGTGCCAGCAGTTACTCGAATGTACTAGCGAGCACAGATACGCAGTATTTT
>few|TRBV7-6|TRBJ1-1|TRBD1|16
CASSLGAAGGGTEAFF
TGTGCCAGCAGCTTAGGGGCGGCAGGGGGCGGCACTGAAGCTTTCTTT
>-|TRBV2|TRBJ1-5|TRBD1|17
CASNFGQGIYSNQPQHF
TGTGCCAGCAACTTCGGACAGGGGATTTATAGCAATCAGCCCCAGCATTTT
>-|TRBV7-9|TRBJ2-1|-|13
CASSSNSYNEQFF
TGTGCCAGCAGCTCCAACAGCTACAATGAGCAGTTCTTC
>-|TRBV20-1|TRBJ2-1|-|11
CSASRVNEQFF
TGCAGTGCTAGCCGAGTAAATGAGCAGTTCTTC
>once|TRBV20-1|TRBJ2-1|-|14
CSAPPEGPRNEQFF
TGCAGTGCCCCTCCCGAGGGGCCAAGAAATGAGCAGTTCTTC
>once|TRBV7-8|TRBJ2-4|-|18
CASSLVGGGKVAKNIQYF
TGTGCCAGCAGCTTAGTTGGGGGGGGCAAGGTAGCCAAAAACATTCAGTACTTC
>-|TRBV7-2|TRBJ2-5|TRBD2|17
CASSFLGRESGQETQYF
TGTGCCAGCAGCTTTTTAGGGCGGGAGTCGGGACAAGAGACCCAGTACTTC
>-|TRBV6-1|TRBJ2-5|-|13
CASSPNTGQTQYF
TGTGCCAGCAGCCCCAACACCGGCCAGACCCAGTACTTC
>medium-sized|TRBV7-9|TRBJ1-2|-|13
CASRREELGGYTF
TGTGCCAGCAGACGCGAGGAGTTAGGTGGCTACACCTTC
>-|TRBV10-3|TRBJ2-2|TRBD1|15
CAIRGTGGNTGELFF
TGTGCCATCAGGGGGACAGGGGGAAACACCGGGGAGCTGTTTTTT
>-|TRBV12-3/TRBV12-4|TRBJ2-1|-|13
CASSSPVYNEQFF
TGTGCCAGCAGTTCACCTGTCTACAATGAGCAGTTCTTC
>few|TRBV6-1|TRBJ1-2|TRBD1|13
CASSPRGGGGYTF
TGTGCCAGCAGTCCCAGGGGGGGCGGAGGCTACACCTTC
>-|TRBV6-5|TRBJ1-1|-|14
CASSSGGGRPEAFF
TGTGCCAGCAGTTCCGGGGGGGGCAGGCCGGAAGCTTTCTTT
>few|TRBV20-1|TRBJ2-7|-|13
CSASGQNSYEQYF
TGCAGTGCTAGTGGACAGAACTCCTACGAGCAGTACTTC
>few|TRBV7-8|TRBJ1-1|-|16
CASSSRPQGKNTEAFF
TGTGCCAGCAGCTCTAGACCTCAGGGGAAGAACACTGAAGCTTTCTTT
>few|TRBV6-5|TRBJ1-2|TRBD1|15
CASSYLARGPNGYTF
TGTGCCAGCAGTTACTTGGCCAGGGGGCCTAATGGCTACACCTTC
>-|TRBV7-2|TRBJ1-5|-|16
CASSLPWRGSNQPQHF
TGTGCCAGCAGCTTGCCCTGGAGGGGAAGCAATCAGCCCCAGCATTTT
>-|TRBV10-3|TRBJ2-3|TRBD2|17
CAIRGSLTSGMGDTQYF
TGTGCCATCAGGGGGTCATTGACTAGCGGGATGGGAGATACGCAGTATTTT
>few|TRBV20-1|TRBJ2-2|-|14
CGAVGGRNTGELFF
TGCGGGGCCGTCGGGGGGCGAAACACCGGGGAGCTGTTTTTT
>-|TRBV29-1|TRBJ1-1|-|14
CSVVVRGLNTEAFF
TGCAGCGTTGTCGTCCGCGGCCTGAACACTGAAGCTTTCTTT
>-|TRBV20-1|TRBJ1-5|-|15
CSARGVGAMHQPQHF
TGCAGTGCTAGAGGGGTTGGGGCTATGCATCAGCCCCAGCATTTT
>few|TRBV27|TRBJ1-6|TRBD1|15
CASSYRGDFNSPLHF
TGTGCCAGCAGCTACAGGGGGGACTTTAATTCACCCCTCCACTTT
>few|TRBV20-1|TRBJ2-1|-|14
CSPGTRLSYNEQFF
TGCAGCCCAGGGACTCGACTTTCCTACAATGAGCAGTTCTTC
>few|TRBV29-1|TRBJ2-7|-|14
CSASAAGMIYEQYF
TGCAGCGCCTCCGCGGCAGGCATGATCTACGAGCAGTACTTC
>few|TRBV19|TRBJ2-3|TRBD2|14
CASSIRDYTDTQYF
TGTGCCAGTAGTATCCGGGACTACACAGATACGCAGTATTTT
>once|TRBV11-2|TRBJ1-1|-|15
CASSLEAGAGAEAFF
TGTGCCAGCAGCTTAGAGGCAGGGGCGGGGGCTGAAGCTTTCTTT
>few|TRBV18|TRBJ1-5|-|15
CASSPRGDSYQPQHF
TGTGCCAGCTCACCAAGAGGGGATTCCTATCAGCCCCAGCATTTT
>-|TRBV5-1|TRBJ2-2|TRBD2|17
CASSLAPGLGDTGELFF
TGCGCCAGCAGCTTGGCCCCGGGACTAGGCGACACCGGGGAGCTGTTTTTT
>few|TRBV7-2|TRBJ2-6|TRBD2|18
CASSLALAGVGGANVLTF
TGTGCCAGCAGCTTAGCCCTAGCGGGAGTCGGTGGGGCCAACGTCCTGACTTTC
>few|TRBV6-2/TRBV6-3|TRBJ2-1|-|13
CASSYAVYNEQFF
TGTGCCAGCAGTTATGCGGTATACAATGAGCAGTTCTTC
>-|TRBV2|TRBJ2-5|TRBD2|17
CASKVTALAGGQETQYF
TGTGCCAGCAAAGTCACGGCCCTAGCGGGAGGGCAAGAGACCCAGTACTTC
>-|TRBV20-1|TRBJ2-3|-|11
CSAFLRDTQYF
TGCAGTGCCTTCCTAAGGGATACGCAGTATTTT
>few|TRBV29-1|TRBJ1-2|TRBD1|16
CSVEGGQGRGNYGYTF
TGCAGCGTTGAAGGGGGACAGGGTAGGGGGAACTATGGCTACACCTTC
>-|TRBV12-3/TRBV12-4|TRBJ1-5|-|15
CASSSRGIGAQPQHF
TGTGCCAGCAGTTCGAGGGGTATTGGAGCTCAGCCCCAGCATTTT
>-|TRBV4-2|TRBJ2-3|-|14
CASSQDGSTDTQYF
TGTGCCAGCAGCCAAGATGGTAGCACAGATACGCAGTATTTT
>large|TRBV15|TRBJ1-1|-|14
CATSRASVRTEAFF
TGTGCCACCAGCAGAGCCTCAGTCCGCACTGAAGCTTTCTTT
>-|TRBV6-5|TRBJ2-6|-|16
CASSYGQGAGANVLTF
TGTGCCAGCAGTTACGGCCAGGGAGCTGGGGCCAACGTCCTGACTTTC
>-|TRBV27|TRBJ1-1|TRBD1|13
CASTKTGGTEAFF
TGTGCCAGCACTAAAACAGGGGGCACTGAAGCTTTCTTT
>-|TRBV20-1|TRBJ1-5|-|12
CSARGGGQPQHF
TGCAGTGCTAGAGGGGGCGGTCAGCCCCAGCATTTT
>-|TRBV15|TRBJ2-7|TRBD2|16
CATSRSRAGVTYEQYF
TGTGCCACCAGCAGGTCCCGAGCGGGAGTCACCTACGAGCAGTACTTC
>few|TRBV20-1|TRBJ1-6|-|13
CSAINSYNSPLHF
TGCAGTGCTATTAACTCCTATAATTCACCCCTCCACTTT
>few|TRBV19|TRBJ1-1|-|14
CASSLTAMNTEAFF
TGTGCCAGTAGTTTGACGGCGATGAACACTGAAGCTTTCTTT
>-|TRBV20-1|TRBJ2-3|-|16
CSAREGGQTSTDTQYF
TGCAGTGCTAGAGAGGGGGGACAAACTAGCACAGATACGCAGTATTTT
>-|TRBV7-2|TRBJ2-7|TRBD2|15
CASSFSAGEEYEQYF
TGTGCCAGCAGCTTCTCTGCGGGAGAGGAGTACGAGCAGTACTTC
>once|TRBV27|TRBJ1-4|-|14
CASGAWETNEKLFF
TGTGCCAGCGGGGCATGGGAGACTAATGAAAAACTGTTTTTT